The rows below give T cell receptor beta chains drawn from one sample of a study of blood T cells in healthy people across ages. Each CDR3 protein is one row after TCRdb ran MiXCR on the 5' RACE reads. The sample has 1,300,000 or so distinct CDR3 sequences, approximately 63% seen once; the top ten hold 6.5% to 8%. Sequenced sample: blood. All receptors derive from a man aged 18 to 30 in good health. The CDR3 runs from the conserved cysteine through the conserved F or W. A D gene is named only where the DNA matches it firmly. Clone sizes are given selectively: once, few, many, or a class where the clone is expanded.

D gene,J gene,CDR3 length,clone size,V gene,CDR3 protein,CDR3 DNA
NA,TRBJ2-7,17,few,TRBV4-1,CASSHLFTVRTAYEQYF,TGCGCCAGCAGCCACTTATTTACGGTCCGCACAGCCTACGAGCAGTACTTC
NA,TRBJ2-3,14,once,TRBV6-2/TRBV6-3,CASGASLVTDTQYF,TGTGCCAGCGGCGCAAGTCTAGTCACAGATACGCAGTATTTT
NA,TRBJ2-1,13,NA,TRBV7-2,CASSLSRLKEQFF,TGTGCCAGCAGCCTCTCTCGGTTGAAGGAGCAGTTCTTC
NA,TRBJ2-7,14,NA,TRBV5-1,CASSTSGIPYEQYF,TGCGCCAGCAGCACCTCAGGGATCCCCTACGAGCAGTACTTC
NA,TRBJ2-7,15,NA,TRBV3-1,CASSQGRGGTYEQYF,TGTGCCAGCAGCCAAGGGAGGGGAGGCACCTACGAGCAGTACTTC
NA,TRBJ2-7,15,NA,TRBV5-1,CASSLVRGTIYEQYF,TGCGCCAGCAGCTTGGTTCGGGGGACAATCTACGAGCAGTACTTC
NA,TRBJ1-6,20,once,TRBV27,CASSPSFRVSASSYNSPLHF,TGTGCCAGCAGTCCTAGCTTCAGGGTCAGTGCGAGCTCCTATAATTCACCCCTCCACTTT
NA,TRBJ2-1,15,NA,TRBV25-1,CASSEHRVGYNEQFF,TGTGCCAGCAGTGAACACAGGGTGGGCTACAATGAGCAGTTCTTC
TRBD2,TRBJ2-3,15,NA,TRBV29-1,CSALGLAGGQDTQYF,TGCAGCGCCCTGGGGCTAGCGGGAGGGCAAGATACGCAGTATTTT
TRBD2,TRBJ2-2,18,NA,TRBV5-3,CARSLGLAGGPNTGELFF,TGTGCCAGAAGCTTGGGACTAGCGGGGGGCCCGAACACCGGGGAGCTGTTTTTT
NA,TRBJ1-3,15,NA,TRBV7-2,CASSLGMSSGNTIYF,TGTGCCAGCAGCTTGGGGATGAGCTCTGGAAACACCATATATTTT
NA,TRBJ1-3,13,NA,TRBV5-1,CASSGDMSDTIYF,TGCGCCAGCAGCGGGGACATGTCAGACACCATATATTTT
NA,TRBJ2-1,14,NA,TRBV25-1,CARGALGVSNEQFF,TGTGCCAGAGGGGCACTAGGAGTGTCCAATGAGCAGTTCTTC
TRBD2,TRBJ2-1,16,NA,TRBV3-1,CASSLDLAGSYNEQFF,TGTGCCAGCAGCCTAGATCTAGCGGGGAGTTACAATGAGCAGTTCTTC
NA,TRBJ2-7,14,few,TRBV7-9,CASSLFGAPYEQYF,TGTGCCAGCAGCTTATTTGGGGCCCCCTACGAGCAGTACTTC
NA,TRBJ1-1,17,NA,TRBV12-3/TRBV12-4,CASSSLPPITENTEAFF,TGTGCCAGCAGCTCTCTGCCACCGATTACCGAGAACACTGAAGCTTTCTTT
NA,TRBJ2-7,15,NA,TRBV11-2,CASSQLSGETYEQYF,TGTGCCAGCAGCCAACTATCGGGGGAGACCTACGAGCAGTACTTC
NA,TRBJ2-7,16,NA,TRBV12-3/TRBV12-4,CASSVQGRGPFNEQYF,TGTGCCAGCAGTGTCCAGGGACGGGGGCCCTTCAATGAGCAGTACTTC
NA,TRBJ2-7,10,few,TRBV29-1,CSVINYEQYF,TGCAGCGTAATCAACTACGAGCAGTACTTC
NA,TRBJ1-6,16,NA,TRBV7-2,CASSWDIRGKNSPLHF,TGTGCCAGCAGCTGGGACATTCGGGGGAAAAATTCACCCCTCCACTTT
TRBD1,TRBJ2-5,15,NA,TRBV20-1,CSATTGTGVEETQYF,TGCAGTGCTACAACCGGGACAGGGGTCGAAGAGACCCAGTACTTC